This T cell receptor beta chain is drawn from a study of tumor and adjacent non-tumor tissue in lung cancer. Study-wide results and limits: In normal lung, the top 100 clones were significantly more dominant than in tumor.

The library came from three nested PCR rounds adapted from ARM-PCR protocols. TCRdb passed the multiplex PCR reads through MiXCR, listing each CDR3 protein once. The table lists about 200,000 distinct CDR3 sequences, 60% to 85% of them singletons. For this clonotype: Its antigen is as yet unknown.

The template was RNA from unsorted bulk tissue. Per the germline V gene, CDR1 is SGHRS and CDR2 is YFSETQ. The length of the CDR3 is 17 residues. V lost 3 bases to trimming and J lost 0 bases; unmatched junction nucleotides: 1. The specimen sequenced was lung tumor tissue. V and J are TRBV5-1 and TRBJ2-3, with 16 positions matching TRBD2. This TCR was sampled from a man between 60 and 70 years old with non-small cell lung cancer. The CDR3 loop reads CASSSGLAGGSTDTQYF. DNA of the CDR3: TGCGCCAGCAGCTCGGGACTAGCGGGGGGGAGCACAGATACGCAGTATTTT.